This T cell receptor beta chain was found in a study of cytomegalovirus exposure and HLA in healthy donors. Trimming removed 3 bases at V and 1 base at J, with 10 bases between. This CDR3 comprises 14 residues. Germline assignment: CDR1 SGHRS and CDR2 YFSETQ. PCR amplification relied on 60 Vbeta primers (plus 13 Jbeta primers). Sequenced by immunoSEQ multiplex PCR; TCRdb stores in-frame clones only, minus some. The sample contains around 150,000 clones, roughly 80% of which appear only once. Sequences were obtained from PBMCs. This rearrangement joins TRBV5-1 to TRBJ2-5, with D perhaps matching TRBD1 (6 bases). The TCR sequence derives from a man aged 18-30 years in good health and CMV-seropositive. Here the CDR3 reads CASSWGTPQETQYF. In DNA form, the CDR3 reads TGCGCCAGCAGCTGGGGGACACCCCAAGAGACCCAGTACTTC.